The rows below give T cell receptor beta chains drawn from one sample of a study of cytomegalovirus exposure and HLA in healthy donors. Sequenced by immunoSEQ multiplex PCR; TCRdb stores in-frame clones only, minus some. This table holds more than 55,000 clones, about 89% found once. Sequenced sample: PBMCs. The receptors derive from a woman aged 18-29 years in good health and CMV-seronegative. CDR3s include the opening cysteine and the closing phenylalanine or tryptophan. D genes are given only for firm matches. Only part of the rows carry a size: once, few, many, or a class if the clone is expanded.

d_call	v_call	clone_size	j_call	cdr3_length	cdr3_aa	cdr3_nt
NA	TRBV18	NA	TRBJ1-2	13	CASSPSRNYGYTF	TGTGCCAGCTCACCATCCCGGAACTATGGCTACACCTTC
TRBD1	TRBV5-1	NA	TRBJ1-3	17	CASSLVGQGSSGNTIYF	TGCGCCAGCAGCTTGGTGGGACAGGGCAGCTCTGGAAACACCATATATTTT
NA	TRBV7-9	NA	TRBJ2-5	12	CASSLDGGSSYF	TGTGCCAGCAGCCTAGACGGAGGGAGCTCCTACTTC
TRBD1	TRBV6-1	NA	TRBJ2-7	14	CASSAQWDRGEQYF	TGTGCCAGCAGTGCTCAATGGGACAGGGGCGAGCAGTACTTC
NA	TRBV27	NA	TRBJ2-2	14	CASAKLPNTGELFF	TGTGCCAGCGCCAAACTCCCGAACACCGGGGAGCTGTTTTTT
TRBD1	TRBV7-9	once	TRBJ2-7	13	CASSSSQGGEQYF	TGTGCCAGCAGCTCCTCACAGGGGGGCGAGCAGTACTTC
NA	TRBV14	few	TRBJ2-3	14	CASSPGYLADTQYF	TGTGCCAGCAGCCCGGGTTATCTGGCAGATACGCAGTATTTT
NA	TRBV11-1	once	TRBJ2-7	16	CASSLPRGAASDEQYF	TGTGCCAGCAGCTTACCCAGGGGCGCGGCGAGTGACGAGCAGTACTTC
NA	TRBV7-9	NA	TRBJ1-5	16	CASSSWDKKGNQPQHF	TGTGCCAGCAGCTCCTGGGACAAGAAGGGCAATCAGCCCCAGCATTTT
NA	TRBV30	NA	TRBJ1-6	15	CAWSVGFDGSSPLHF	TGTGCCTGGAGTGTAGGTTTCGATGGGAGTTCACCCCTCCACTTT
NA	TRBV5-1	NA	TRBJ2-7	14	CASLALVATWEQYF	TGCGCCAGCCTCGCCCTCGTAGCGACCTGGGAGCAGTACTTC
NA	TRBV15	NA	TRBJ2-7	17	CATSRVSAGSFSYEQYF	TGTGCCACCAGCAGAGTTTCGGCAGGCAGTTTCTCCTACGAGCAGTACTTC
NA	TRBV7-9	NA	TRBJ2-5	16	CASSSPKGESQETQYF	TGTGCCAGCAGCTCCCCTAAGGGGGAAAGCCAGGAGACCCAGTACTTC
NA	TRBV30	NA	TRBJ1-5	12	CAWSDSNQPQHF	TGTGCCTGGAGCGACAGTAATCAGCCCCAGCATTTT
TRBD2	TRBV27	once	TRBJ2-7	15	CASSLTSGQIYEQYF	TGTGCCAGCAGTTTGACTAGCGGGCAGATTTACGAGCAGTACTTC
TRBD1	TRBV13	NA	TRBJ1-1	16	CASSRTGPAGNTEAFF	TGTGCCAGCAGTCGGACAGGGCCCGCTGGGAACACTGAAGCTTTCTTT
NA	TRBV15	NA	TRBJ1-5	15	CATSKENGMHQPQHF	TGTGCCACCAGCAAGGAGAACGGAATGCATCAGCCCCAGCATTTT
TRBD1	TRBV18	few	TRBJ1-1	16	CASSPDRGEGRQEAFF	TGTGCCAGCTCACCAGACAGGGGGGAGGGACGTCAAGAAGCTTTCTTT
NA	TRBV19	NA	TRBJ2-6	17	CASSSRTEPSGANVLTF	TGTGCCAGTAGTTCCCGGACAGAACCCTCTGGGGCCAACGTCCTGACTTTC
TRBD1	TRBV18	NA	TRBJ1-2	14	CASSPPQGFLGYTF	TGTGCCAGCTCACCCCCACAGGGGTTTCTTGGCTACACCTTC
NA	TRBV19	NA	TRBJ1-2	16	CASTQPAAFANYGYTF	TGTGCCAGTACACAGCCCGCTGCATTCGCTAACTATGGCTACACCTTC
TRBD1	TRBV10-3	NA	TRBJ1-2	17	CAIRGTGRKSTNYGYTF	TGTGCCATCAGAGGGACAGGAAGGAAATCCACTAACTATGGCTACACCTTC
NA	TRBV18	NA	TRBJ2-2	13	CASSPPRSGELFF	TGTGCCAGCTCACCACCGAGGTCCGGGGAGCTGTTTTTT
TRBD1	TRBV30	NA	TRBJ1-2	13	CAWSGQVDYGYTF	TGTGCCTGGAGCGGACAGGTAGACTATGGCTACACCTTC
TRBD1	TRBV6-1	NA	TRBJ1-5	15	CASSDTGVVGQPQHF	TGTGCCAGCAGTGACACAGGGGTTGTGGGTCAGCCCCAGCATTTT
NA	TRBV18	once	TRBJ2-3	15	CASSSLQGGTDTQYF	TGTGCCAGCTCATCCCTACAGGGTGGGACAGATACGCAGTATTTT
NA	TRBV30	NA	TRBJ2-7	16	CAWSSRLVRGTYEQYF	TGTGCCTGGAGTTCCCGTCTTGTCCGGGGGACCTACGAGCAGTACTTC
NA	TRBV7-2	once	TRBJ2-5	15	CASSLESKRSETQYF	TGTGCCAGCAGCTTAGAGTCTAAACGTTCGGAGACCCAGTACTTC